Presented here are 30 T cell receptor beta chains from one specimen sequenced in a study of blood T cells in healthy people across ages. Sample-barcoded 5' priming and a J-beta primer mix drove a second PCR of roughly 7 to 11 cycles. TCRdb used MiXCR to reprocess the 5' RACE reads, holding one entry per CDR3 protein. In the table there are about 670,000 distinct CDR3 sequences, less than 45% of which are singletons. Sequencing was done on a sample of blood. Receptors were obtained from a man aged 80 or over in good health.

The chain combines TRBV5-1 with TRBJ2-2; the D gene is possibly TRBD1 (6 bases). CDR3 length: 14 amino acids. V gave up 4 bases and J gave up 1 base, with 8 bases separating them. CDR1 SGHRS and CDR2 YFSETQ come from the germline V gene. CDR3 residues: CASSKGQNTGELFF. The DNA for the CDR3 is TGCGCCAGCAGCAAGGGACAGAACACCGGGGAGCTGTTTTTT.

This clonotype appeared many times. The J gene is TRBJ1-1, the V gene TRBV20-1, with D possibly matching TRBD1 (6 bases). Per germline, CDR1 DFQATT and CDR2 SNEGSKA (reference sequence). Trimming took 2 bases from V and 5 from J, leaving 12 bases between them. CDR3 length: 13 residues. This chain's CDR3 is CSARRGLLTEAFF. CDR3 coding DNA: TGCAGTGCTAGAAGGGGGTTGTTGACTGAAGCTTTCTTT.

This clonotype was detected ten times or more. The CDR3 loop is CASSTTTEAFF. The CDR3 bases are TGTGCCAGCAGTACCACAACTGAAGCTTTCTTT. J is TRBJ1-1 and V is TRBV28; D is unresolved. V lost 5 bases, J lost 5 bases, and 6 bases lay in between. Germline-derived CDR1 and CDR2 are MDHEN and SYDVKM. The length of the CDR3 is 11 residues.

With respect to this clonotype: An end of the junction differs from the germline gene, which may be a read error. This chain joins TRBV7-2 and TRBJ2-1, with TRBD2 as a possible D gene (6 bases). CDR3 length: 16 amino acids. Germline V gives CDR1 SGHTA, CDR2 FQGNSA. CDR3 DNA: TGTGCCGGCAGCTTGGCTGGGACTCGCACTGTCAATGAGCAGTTCTTC. Translated, it gives CAGSLAGTRTVNEQFF.

The rearrangement uses TRBV6-6 and TRBJ2-1; 7 bases line up with TRBD1. The end of the DNA fits TRBJ2-7 better, so the J call may be wrong. CDR1 and CDR2 (germline): MNHNY, SVGAGI (reference sequence). The length of the CDR3 is 13 residues. The CDR3 region is CATLRQGVDEQYF. CDR3 bases: TGTGCCACCCTTCGGCAGGGGGTCGACGAGCAGTACTTC.

This clonotype was seen more than once but under ten times. The chain joins TRBV6-2 or TRBV6-3 to TRBJ2-7; D remains unclear. The CDR3 runs to 12 residues. The ends were cut back, 4 bases at V and 5 bases at J, with 9 bases in the middle. The germline V gene encodes CDR1 MNHEY and CDR2 SVGEGT. This CDR3 reads CASSFRYHEQYF. The CDR3 DNA is TGTGCCAGCAGTTTCCGCTATCACGAGCAGTACTTC.

A remark on this clonotype: One base away lies a much larger clone, so this may be a sequencing read error. CDR3 DNA sequence: TGCGCCGGCAGCCAAGATGGTCGAGGAAATGGCGAGCAGTACTTC. Its translation: CAGSQDGRGNGEQYF. The gene calls are TRBV4-1 and TRBJ2-7, with D uncertain. Per the germline V gene, CDR1 is MGHRA and CDR2 is YSYEKL. There are 15 residues in the CDR3.

The chain uses TRBV5-1 and TRBJ2-1; D is unclear. Trimming took 7 bases from V and 5 from J, leaving 13 bases between them. The CDR3 spans 13 residues. Germline values: CDR1 SGHRS, CDR2 YFSETQ. The CDR3 here is CASEGSRNNEQFF. Written as DNA, the CDR3 is TGCGCCAGCGAAGGTAGCAGAAACAATGAGCAGTTCTTC.

V usage is TRBV7-9 and J usage is TRBJ2-1; 10 nucleotides align to TRBD1. The CDR3 covers 15 residues. V dropped 5 bases and J dropped 6; count of bases not matched to a gene: 7. CDR1 is SEHNR and CDR2 is FQNEAQ in the germline V gene (reference sequence). The DNA of the CDR3 is TGTGCCAGCAGCACGCCCCGGGACAGGGGCAATGAGCAGTTCTTC. Translating it yields CASSTPRDRGNEQFF.

This chain connects TRBV5-1 to TRBJ2-5; 8 bases agree with TRBD2. Matching the DNA end better, TRBJ2-7 makes the J call doubtful. CDR1 and CDR2 from the germline V gene are SGHRS and YFSETQ. The CDR3 loop spans 18 amino acids. CDR3 amino acids: CASRFGFGERETKHEQYF. CDR3 DNA sequence: TGCGCCAGCAGATTCGGATTCGGGGAGCGGGAGACGAAGCACGAGCAGTACTTC.

This clonotype has ten or more counts. The chain joins TRBV20-1 to TRBJ2-3; TRBD2 matches 11 bases. The CDR3 extends over 15 amino acids. Germline trimming cut 4 bases from V and 3 bases from J; bases unmatched to any gene: 6. Germline V gene sequence: CDR1 DFQATT, CDR2 SNEGSKA (reference sequence). The CDR3 DNA sequence: TGCAGTGCTACTCCCACTAGCGGGAGAACAGATACGCAGTATTTT. It is translated as CSATPTSGRTDTQYF.

Only one count was recorded for this clonotype. The chain carries TRBV6-5 and TRBJ2-1, with D possibly called TRBD1 or TRBD2 (6 bases each). V dropped 10 bases and J dropped 2 bases, with 18 bases sitting between them. Germline lookup yields CDR1 MNHEY and CDR2 SVGAGI. The CDR3 covers 15 residues. CDR3 sequence reads: CATRSGGDTYNEQFF. The CDR3, as DNA: TGTGCCACCCGCTCAGGAGGGGACACCTACAATGAGCAGTTCTTC.

V and J are TRBV2 and TRBJ2-7; D gene ambiguous. From germline, CDR1 is SNHLY and CDR2 FYNNEI. V was pared by 3 bases and J by 4 bases, with 16 bases between. The CDR3 consists of 15 residues. The CDR3 DNA follows: TGTGCCAGCAGTGAGCAGGATCCTGGGCCATACGAGCAGTACTTC. Translating it yields CASSEQDPGPYEQYF.

J is TRBJ2-5 and V is TRBV6-5; D call uncertain. Trimming removed 6 bases at V and 5 bases at J, with 16 bases between. The CDR3 has 14 amino acids. Germline CDR1 MNHEY, CDR2 SVGAGI. DNA for the CDR3: TGTGCCAGCAGGCTTGTCACGTCTGAGGAGACCCAGTACTTC. This codes for CASRLVTSEETQYF.

The CDR3 nucleotides read TGTGCCAGCAGCCTAGGGGCTAGCGGGACACTTGAGCAGTACTTC. Its protein is CASSLGASGTLEQYF. The chain uses TRBV7-2 and TRBJ2-7, with 9 bases aligning to TRBD2. The CDR3 extends over 15 amino acids. Germline-derived CDR1 and CDR2 are SGHTA and FQGNSA. The J segment lost 7 bases and the V segment lost 5 bases, leaving 12 bases of the junction unmatched.

The rearrangement uses TRBV11-3 and TRBJ2-7, with 9 bases fitting TRBD2. The CDR3 loop spans 17 amino acids. The ends lost 4 bases at V and 7 bases at J; junction bases unmatched: 17. Germline CDR1 reads SGHNT; CDR2 reads YENEEA. This CDR3 reads CASSSISGTSSYNEQYF. CDR3 coding DNA: TGTGCCAGCAGCTCAATCTCCGGGACTAGCAGCTACAATGAGCAGTACTTC.

The V and J genes are TRBV9 and TRBJ2-5; D perhaps matches TRBD1 (7 bases). CDR1 and CDR2 (germline): SGDLS, YYNGEE. Between the trimmed V and J ends, which lost 3 bases and 2 bases, there was a span of 20 bases. The CDR3 spans 17 residues. The CDR3 nucleotides are TGTGCCAGCAGCGCCCAAGAAGGGGGCGCGGGGCAAGAGACCCAGTACTTC. This sequence encodes CASSAQEGGAGQETQYF.

The rearrangement joins TRBV4-1 to TRBJ2-1; D unclear. The V and J ends lost 4 bases and 2 bases respectively, with 15 bases between them. The CDR3 extends over 16 amino acids. Germline loops: CDR1 MGHRA, CDR2 YSYEKL. The CDR3 reads CASSPAAGQTYNEQFF. The CDR3 DNA reads TGCGCCAGCAGCCCTGCGGCCGGGCAAACCTACAATGAGCAGTTCTTC.

The gene calls are TRBV12-3 or TRBV12-4 and TRBJ1-5, with unresolved D. The CDR3 is made up of 8 amino acids. Trimming left V 10 bases short and J 15 bases short, with 10 bases between. CDR3 region: CATDSRHF. The CDR3 coding sequence is TGTGCCACAGACTCCCGGCATTTT.

This clonotype was detected only a few times. The V and J genes are TRBV4-3 and TRBJ2-1; 10 nucleotides agree with TRBD2. After removal of 5 bases from V and 8 bases from J, the junction contained 12 bases not matched to a gene. Per germline, CDR1 LGHNA and CDR2 YSLEER. CDR3 length equals 16 residues. In DNA form, the CDR3 reads TGCGCCAGCAGCTCCCGCCTAGCGGGAGAGAGCCATGAGCAGTTCTTC. Translation: CASSSRLAGESHEQFF.

The V and J genes are TRBV29-1 and TRBJ2-1; D unresolved. The J call is doubtful: the DNA matches TRBJ2-7 better. This CDR3 has 13 residues. Germline CDR1 is SQVTM and CDR2 is ANQGSEA. CDR3 region: CSISETVNNEQYF. The CDR3 coding sequence is TGCAGCATCTCAGAGACCGTCAACAATGAGCAGTACTTC.

V and J are TRBV9 and TRBJ2-1, with TRBD2 identical over 9 bases. Germline-derived CDR1 and CDR2 are SGDLS and YYNGEE. The CDR3 runs 16 residues. V lost 0 bases and J lost 8; bases outside the gene matches: 9. This CDR3 reads CASSVEGTSMFDEQFF. The CDR3 region has the DNA TGTGCCAGCAGCGTAGAGGGGACTAGCATGTTTGATGAGCAGTTCTTC.

The chain has TRBV6-5 and TRBJ2-3, with D maybe TRBD2 (6 bases). V was cut by 5 bases and J by 2 bases, with 14 bases left in between. The CDR3 totals 15 residues. The germline V gene has CDR1 MNHEY and CDR2 SVGAGI. CDR3 nucleotides: TGTGCCAGCAGTCCGTCGGGACTGAACACAGATACGCAGTATTTT. The encoded protein is CASSPSGLNTDTQYF.

The chain combines TRBV7-2 with TRBJ1-6; D possibly corresponds to TRBD1 (6 bases). The CDR3 loop spans 14 amino acids. V was clipped by 4 bases and J by 10 bases, with 14 bases between them. Germline CDR1 SGHTA, CDR2 FQGNSA. For the CDR3, the DNA is TGTGCCAGCAGCTCCCAGGGGCAGTCATCACCCCTCCACTTT. Translation gives CASSSQGQSSPLHF.

A remark on this clonotype: A much larger clone sits a single nucleotide away, making a read error possible. The rearrangement links TRBV7-9 to TRBJ1-3; D not resolved. CDR1 is SEHNR and CDR2 is FQNEAQ in the germline V gene (reference sequence). The CDR3 extends over 14 amino acids. The CDR3 protein is CASSPRAVGDTIYF. The CDR3 nucleotides are TGTGCCAGCAGCCCCCGAGCCGTTGGAGACACCATATATTTT.

This chain links TRBV7-9 with TRBJ1-5; 7 nucleotides match TRBD1. The germline V gene encodes CDR1 SEHNR and CDR2 FQNEAQ (reference sequence). V dropped 5 bases and J dropped 7; count of bases not matched to a gene: 8. The CDR3 is 14 residues long. The CDR3 DNA sequence: TGTGCCAGCAGCAATGGGGACAGAATACAGCCCCAGCATTTT. The encoded protein is CASSNGDRIQPQHF. Full variable domain (missing parts from reference TRBV7-9 and TRBJ1-5): DTGVSQNPRHKITKRGQNVTFRCDPISEHNRLYWYRQTLGQGPEFLTYFQNEAQLEKSRLLSDRFSAERPKGSFSTLEIQRTEQGDSAMYLCASSNGDRIQPQHFGDGTRLSIL.

This clonotype was counted between two and nine times. The chain uses TRBV2 and TRBJ1-2; no definite D call. Germline assignment: CDR1 SNHLY and CDR2 FYNNEI. The CDR3 is made up of 13 amino acids. The V gene lost 3 bases and the J gene lost 7 bases, with 12 bases spanning the gap. The CDR3 sequence is CASSETRLGGYTF. The CDR3 DNA sequence: TGTGCCAGCAGTGAGACCCGATTAGGTGGCTACACCTTC.

This clonotype was picked up a small number of times. The chain is built from TRBV11-2 and TRBJ2-1; 9 bases are a match to TRBD2. This CDR3 contains 14 residues. The V gene's germline CDR1 is SGHAT and CDR2 FQNNGV. The V segment lost 5 bases and the J segment 9 bases; nucleotides outside the gene matches: 8. For the CDR3, the DNA is TGTGCCAGCAGCAGGACCAGCGGGGGGCCTGAGCAGTTCTTC. This codes for CASSRTSGGPEQFF.

The chain recombines TRBV5-1 with TRBJ2-3, with a possible D match to TRBD2 (7 bases). Trimming shortened V by 3 bases and J by 0 bases, and 11 bases separated the two germline ends. The CDR3 is made up of 15 amino acids. CDR1 SGHRS and CDR2 YFSETQ come from the germline V gene. CDR3 sequence reads: CASSWGGRSTDTQYF. As DNA, the CDR3 is TGCGCCAGCAGCTGGGGGGGCAGGAGCACAGATACGCAGTATTTT.

This clonotype was counted only a few times. The chain uses TRBV5-6 and TRBJ1-5; D ambiguous. V was cut by 4 bases and J by 5 bases, with 13 bases left in between. The CDR3 runs 14 residues. Germline V lookup: CDR1 SGHDT, CDR2 YYEEEE. The CDR3, as DNA: TGTGCCAGCAGCATAGAGCGGGGAGATCAGCCCCAGCATTTT. Residues: CASSIERGDQPQHF.